What follows are 23 T cell receptor beta chains derived from one specimen sequenced in a study of blood T cell repertoires in COVID-19. This table comes from immunoSEQ multiplex PCR, and its TCRdb copy is limited to in-frame clones, with some not included. The table has under 250,000 clones, over 75% seen once. Material for sequencing was PBMCs or T cells enriched from blood (not recorded which). These receptor sequences come from a man aged 40-49 years who had recovered from COVID-19.

The chain uses TRBV28 and TRBJ2-1; 9 bases fit TRBD2. This CDR3 is 18 amino acids long. Germline lookup yields CDR1 MDHEN and CDR2 SYDVKM. V trimming: 2 bases; J trimming: 2 bases; junction bases outside the gene matches: 10. This chain's CDR3 is CASSLGSLAGWAYNEQFF. CDR3 DNA sequence: TGTGCCAGCAGTTTAGGGAGTCTAGCGGGATGGGCCTACAATGAGCAGTTCTTC.

This clone was seen once. The chain employs TRBV13 and TRBJ1-2, with 8 bases that match TRBD1. Trimming took 0 bases from V and 8 from J; bases not matched to a gene: 11. The CDR3 length is 16 residues. Germline V gene sequence: CDR1 PRHDT, CDR2 FYEKMQ (reference sequence). The chain's CDR3 is CASSLGPGQGARGYTF. CDR3 sequence (DNA): TGTGCCAGCAGCTTAGGACCCGGACAGGGAGCGAGGGGCTACACCTTC.

The rearrangement joins TRBV19 to TRBJ1-5; unclear D gene. Germline CDR1 and CDR2: LNHDA and SQIVND (reference sequence). Trimming pared 3 bases from V and 0 bases from J, leaving 9 bases between. The length of the CDR3 is 15 residues. Written as DNA, the CDR3 is TGTGCCAGTAGTATTCTTCCTTATAGCAATCAGCCCCAGCATTTT. It encodes CASSILPYSNQPQHF.

This sequence joins TRBV2 and TRBJ2-7; 7 bases map to TRBD2. The V and J ends lost 6 bases and 2 bases, in that order; junction bases with no gene match: 7. Germline lookup yields CDR1 SNHLY and CDR2 FYNNEI. The CDR3 loop spans 14 amino acids. CDR3 DNA sequence: TGTGCCAGCAGAGGACTAAGCGGGGCCTACGAGCAGTACTTC. Residues: CASRGLSGAYEQYF.

V is TRBV4-2 and J is TRBJ1-4; 7 bases are a match to TRBD1. J gave up 3 bases and V 0 bases, and 4 bases lay outside the gene matches. The germline V gene encodes CDR1 LGHNA and CDR2 YNFKEQ. The CDR3 consists of 16 residues. The DNA of the CDR3 is TGTGCCAGCAGCCAAGATGGAGGGGGCTCTAATGAAAAACTGTTTTTT. Its protein product is CASSQDGGGSNEKLFF.

The gene calls are TRBV4-1 and TRBJ2-7; tentative D call: TRBD2 (5 bases). Trimming shortened V by 0 bases and J by 1 base, and 13 bases separated the two germline ends. The CDR3 is 16 residues long. Per germline, CDR1 MGHRA and CDR2 YSYEKL. The CDR3 here is CASSQDGLEGSYEQYF. CDR3 DNA sequence: TGCGCCAGCAGCCAAGACGGGCTAGAGGGTTCCTACGAGCAGTACTTC.

This sequence joins TRBV24-1 and TRBJ2-5; 8 bases fit TRBD2. With 4 bases clipped from V and 0 bases from J, the junction kept 12 bases outside the gene matches. The V gene's germline CDR1 is KGHDR and CDR2 SFDVKD. The CDR3 is 18 amino acids. CDR3 nucleotides: TGTGCCACCAGTGACCCCCGGGGGGGAGGAGGGTACCAAGAGACCCAGTACTTC. This gives the protein CATSDPRGGGGYQETQYF.

The chain has TRBV19 and TRBJ2-3, with 7 bases lining up with TRBD1. Trimming removed 5 bases from V and 0 bases from J; junction bases left unmatched: 8. Germline values: CDR1 LNHDA, CDR2 SQIVND (reference sequence). The CDR3 consists of 16 residues. Here the CDR3 reads CASSARQGISTDTQYF. DNA for the CDR3: TGTGCCAGTAGTGCTCGACAGGGAATTAGCACAGATACGCAGTATTTT.

This chain joins TRBV5-1 and TRBJ1-1; 11 nucleotides align to TRBD1. With 6 bases clipped from V and 4 bases from J, the junction kept 5 bases outside the gene matches. The CDR3 spans 14 residues. Germline CDR1 and CDR2: SGHRS and YFSETQ. CDR3 sequence (DNA): TGCGCCAGCACTTCCGGGACAGGGGGCACTGAAGCTTTCTTT. Its protein is CASTSGTGGTEAFF.

The chain couples TRBV5-1 to TRBJ2-5; D uncertain. CDR3 length: 14 amino acids. Between the trimmed V and J ends, which lost 0 bases and 5 bases, there was a span of 11 bases. Germline CDR1 is SGHRS and CDR2 is YFSETQ. CDR3 bases: TGCGCCAGCAGCTTGGTCCCGGCGGTGGAGACCCAGTACTTC. Protein sequence: CASSLVPAVETQYF.

The chain links TRBV2 to TRBJ1-4, with 9 bases lining up with TRBD1. CDR3 length: 13 amino acids. Looked up from germline, CDR1 is SNHLY and CDR2 is FYNNEI. Losses at the gene ends were 7 bases for V and 7 bases for J; bases not matched to a gene: 4. CDR3 loop: CASTQGALEKLFF. In DNA form, the CDR3 reads TGTGCCAGCACACAGGGGGCACTTGAAAAACTGTTTTTT.

The V call is TRBV14, the J call TRBJ2-1, with 9 positions matching TRBD2. Germline V gives CDR1 SGHDN, CDR2 FVKESK. CDR3 size: 15 residues. The trim removed 1 base at V and 4 bases at J, leaving 2 bases unmatched. CDR3 in amino acids: CASSQGLAGYNEQFF. The CDR3, as DNA: TGTGCCAGCAGCCAAGGGCTAGCGGGGTACAATGAGCAGTTCTTC.

This clone was counted a few times. V usage is TRBV18 and J usage is TRBJ1-5; 9 nucleotides align to TRBD1. J gave up 2 bases and V 6 bases, and 5 bases lay outside the gene matches. The germline V gene has CDR1 KGHSH and CDR2 LQKENI. The CDR3 covers 15 residues. The DNA of the CDR3 is TGTGCCAGCTCTCGGACAGGGGATGGCAATCAGCCCCAGCATTTT. Translating it yields CASSRTGDGNQPQHF. The full variable domain, its missing parts supplied by reference TRBV18 and TRBJ1-5, is NAGVMQNPRHLVRRRGQEARLRCSPMKGHSHVYWYRQLPEEGLKFMVYLQKENIIDESGMPKERFSAEFPKEGPSILRIQQVVRGDSAAYFCASSRTGDGNQPQHFGDGTRLSIL.

The rearrangement uses TRBV28 and TRBJ1-2, with TRBD1 as a possible D gene (5 bases). Between the trimmed V and J ends, which lost 8 bases and 0 bases, there was a span of 16 bases. Germline CDR1 is MDHEN and CDR2 is SYDVKM. The CDR3 extends over 15 amino acids. The CDR3 is CASLEAGDANYGYTF. DNA for the CDR3: TGTGCCAGCCTGGAAGCGGGGGATGCTAACTATGGCTACACCTTC.

Of note for this clone: The same CDR3 also results from other DNA sequences found in this sample. This chain links TRBV7-2 with TRBJ2-1; 10 bases are shared with TRBD2. This CDR3 comprises 16 residues. Germline CDR1 and CDR2: SGHTA and FQGNSA. Unmatched junction bases numbered 5, after V lost 2 bases and J lost 4 bases. The CDR3 DNA reads TGTGCCAGCAGCTTATCTTCTAGCGGGGGATACAATGAGCAGTTCTTC. It encodes CASSLSSSGGYNEQFF.

This clone appeared a single time. The gene calls are TRBV4-2 and TRBJ2-1; 8 bases align to TRBD2. The CDR3 runs 17 residues. Germline assignment: CDR1 LGHNA and CDR2 YNFKEQ. The J segment lost 7 bases and the V segment lost 1 base, leaving 12 bases of the junction unmatched. The CDR3 region has the DNA TGTGCCAGCAGCCAAGCTTTTGCGGGGGGCTTCTGGAATGAGCAGTTCTTC. This encodes CASSQAFAGGFWNEQFF.

The sample holds one count of this clone. The V call is TRBV29-1, the J call TRBJ2-1; 7 bases are shared with TRBD2. From germline, CDR1 is SQVTM and CDR2 ANQGSEA. The CDR3 spans 12 residues. Trimming took 8 bases from V and 7 from J; bases not matched to a gene: 8. The CDR3 DNA reads as TGCAGCACACTTTGGGGAGGGAATGAGCAGTTCTTC. Protein product: CSTLWGGNEQFF.

J is TRBJ2-3 and V is TRBV27; no definite D call. There are 15 residues in the CDR3. The V and J ends lost 5 bases and 1 base respectively, with 13 bases between them. Germline loops: CDR1 MNHEY, CDR2 SMNVEV (reference sequence). DNA for the CDR3: TGTGCCAGCAGTCCCAGTGGTCCCCGCACAGATACGCAGTATTTT. It specifies CASSPSGPRTDTQYF.

The chain is built from TRBV28 and TRBJ1-4, with a weak D call TRBD1 (6 bases). This CDR3 spans 17 amino acids. The germline CDR1 and CDR2 sequences are MDHEN and SYDVKM. V lost 4 bases and J lost 2, with 17 bases in between. The CDR3 reads CASSSIRGLGTNEKLFF. The CDR3, as DNA: TGTGCCAGCAGTTCTATTAGGGGGTTAGGGACTAATGAAAAACTGTTTTTT.

This clone was recorded a few times. The chain is built from TRBV5-1 and TRBJ2-5, with D perhaps matching TRBD2 (6 bases). CDR1 SGHRS and CDR2 YFSETQ come from the germline V gene. The CDR3 is made up of 15 amino acids. The germline V and J ends were trimmed by 1 base and 1 base, with 11 bases remaining between them. The chain's CDR3 is CASSLWGESQETQYF. As DNA, the CDR3 is TGCGCCAGCAGCTTGTGGGGGGAGAGCCAAGAGACCCAGTACTTC.

J is TRBJ2-5 and V is TRBV5-1; TRBD2 might be the D (6 bases). The length of the CDR3 is 14 residues. Trimming took 0 bases from V and 3 from J, leaving 9 bases between them. Germline assignment: CDR1 SGHRS and CDR2 YFSETQ. CDR3 protein: CASSLVGGKETQYF. Written as DNA, the CDR3 is TGCGCCAGCAGCTTGGTCGGCGGGAAAGAGACCCAGTACTTC.

This chain joins TRBV28 and TRBJ2-7; 8 bases are shared with TRBD1. This CDR3 spans 15 amino acids. With 3 bases clipped from V and 1 base from J, the junction kept 5 bases outside the gene matches. Germline V gene data show CDR1 as MDHEN and CDR2 as SYDVKM. The CDR3 reads CASSFRQGISYEQYF. CDR3 nucleotides: TGTGCCAGCAGTTTCCGACAGGGGATTTCCTACGAGCAGTACTTC.

The rearrangement joins TRBV19 to TRBJ2-3; TRBD1 matches 8 bases. Germline CDR1 and CDR2: LNHDA and SQIVND (reference sequence). J lost 1 base, V lost 6 bases, and 6 bases had no gene match. The CDR3 contains 15 residues. The CDR3: CASSPDRGGTDTQYF. CDR3 coding DNA: TGTGCCAGTAGCCCTGACAGGGGCGGCACAGATACGCAGTATTTT. Together with reference TRBV19 and TRBJ2-3, the CDR3 gives the full variable domain: DGGITQSPKYLFRKEGQNVTLSCEQNLNHDAMYWYRQDPGQGLRLIYYSQIVNDFQKGDIAEGYSVSREKKESFPLTVTSAQKNPTAFYLCASSPDRGGTDTQYFGPGTRLTVL.